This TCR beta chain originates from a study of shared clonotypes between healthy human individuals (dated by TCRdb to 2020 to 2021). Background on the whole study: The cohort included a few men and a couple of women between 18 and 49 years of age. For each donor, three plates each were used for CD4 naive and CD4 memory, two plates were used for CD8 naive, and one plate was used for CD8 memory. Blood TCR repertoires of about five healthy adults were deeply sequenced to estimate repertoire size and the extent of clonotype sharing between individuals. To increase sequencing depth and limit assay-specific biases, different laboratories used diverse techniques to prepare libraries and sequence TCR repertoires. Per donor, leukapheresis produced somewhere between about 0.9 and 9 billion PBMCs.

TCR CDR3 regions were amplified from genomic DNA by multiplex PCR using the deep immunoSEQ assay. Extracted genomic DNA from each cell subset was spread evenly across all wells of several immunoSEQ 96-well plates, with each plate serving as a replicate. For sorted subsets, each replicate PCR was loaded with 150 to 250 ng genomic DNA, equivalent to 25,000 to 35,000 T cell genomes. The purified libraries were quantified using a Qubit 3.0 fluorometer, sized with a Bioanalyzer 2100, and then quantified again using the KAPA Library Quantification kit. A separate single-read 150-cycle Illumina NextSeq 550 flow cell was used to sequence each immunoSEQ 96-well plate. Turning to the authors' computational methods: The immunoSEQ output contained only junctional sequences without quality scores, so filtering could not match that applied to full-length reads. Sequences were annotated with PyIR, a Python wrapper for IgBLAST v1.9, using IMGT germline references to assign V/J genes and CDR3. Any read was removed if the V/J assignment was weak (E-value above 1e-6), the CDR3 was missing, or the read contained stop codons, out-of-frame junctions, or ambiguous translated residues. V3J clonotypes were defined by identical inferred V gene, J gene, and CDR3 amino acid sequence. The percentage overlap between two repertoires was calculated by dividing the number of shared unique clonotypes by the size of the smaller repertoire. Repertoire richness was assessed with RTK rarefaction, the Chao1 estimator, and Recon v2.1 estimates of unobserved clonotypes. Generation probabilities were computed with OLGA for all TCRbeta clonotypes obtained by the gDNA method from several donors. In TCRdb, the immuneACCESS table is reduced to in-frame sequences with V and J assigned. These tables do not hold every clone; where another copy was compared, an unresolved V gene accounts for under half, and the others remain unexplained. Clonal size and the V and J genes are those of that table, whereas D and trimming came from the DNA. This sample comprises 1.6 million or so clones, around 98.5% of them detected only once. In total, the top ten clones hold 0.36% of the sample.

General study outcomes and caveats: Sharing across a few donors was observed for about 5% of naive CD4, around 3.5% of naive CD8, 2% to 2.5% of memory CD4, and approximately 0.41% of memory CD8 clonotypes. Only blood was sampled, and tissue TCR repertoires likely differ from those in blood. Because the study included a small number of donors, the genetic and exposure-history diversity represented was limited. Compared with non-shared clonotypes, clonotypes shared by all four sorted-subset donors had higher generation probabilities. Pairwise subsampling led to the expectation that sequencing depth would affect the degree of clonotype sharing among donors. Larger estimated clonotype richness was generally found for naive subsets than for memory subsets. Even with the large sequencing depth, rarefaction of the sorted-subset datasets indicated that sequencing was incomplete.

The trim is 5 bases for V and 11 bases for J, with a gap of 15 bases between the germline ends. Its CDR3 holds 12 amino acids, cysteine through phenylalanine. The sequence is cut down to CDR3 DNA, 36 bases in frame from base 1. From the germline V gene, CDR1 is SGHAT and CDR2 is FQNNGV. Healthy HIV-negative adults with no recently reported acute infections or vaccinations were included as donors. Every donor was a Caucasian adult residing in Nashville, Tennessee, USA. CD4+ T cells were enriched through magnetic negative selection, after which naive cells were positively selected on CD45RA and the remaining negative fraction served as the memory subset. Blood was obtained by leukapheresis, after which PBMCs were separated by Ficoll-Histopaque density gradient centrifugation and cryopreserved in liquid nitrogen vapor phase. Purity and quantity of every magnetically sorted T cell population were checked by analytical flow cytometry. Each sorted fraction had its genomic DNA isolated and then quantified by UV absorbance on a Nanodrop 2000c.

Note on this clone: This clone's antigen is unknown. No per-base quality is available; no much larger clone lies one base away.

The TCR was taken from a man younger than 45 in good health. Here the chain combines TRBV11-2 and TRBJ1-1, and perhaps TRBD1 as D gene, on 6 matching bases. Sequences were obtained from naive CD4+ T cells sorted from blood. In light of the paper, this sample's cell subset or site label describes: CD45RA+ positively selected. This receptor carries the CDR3 CASSIPGGWAFF. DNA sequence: TGTGCCAGCAGCATACCTGGGGGCTGGGCTTTCTTT. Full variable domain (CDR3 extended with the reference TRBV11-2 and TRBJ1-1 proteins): EAGVAQSPRYKIIEKRQSVAFWCNPISGHATLYWYQQILGQGPKLLIQFQNNGVVDDSQLPKDRFSAERLKGVDSTLKIQPAKLEDSAVYLCASSIPGGWAFFGQGTRLTVV.